This TCR beta chain was identified in a study of immune evolution from preneoplasia to lung adenocarcinoma. Of note for this clone: The antigen is unknown.

TCRdb's copy holds only in-frame clones and misses some; the assay was immunoSEQ multiplex PCR. The sample records around 4,700 clones, 60% to 85% being singletons. The CDR3 contains 14 residues. Germline CDR1 GTSNPN, CDR2 SVGIG (reference sequence). Study-wide results and caveats: From normal lung to invasive adenocarcinoma, top clone frequencies appeared to decrease.

Resections took place in Japan or China from about 2014 to 2017. The sample was FFPE minimally invasive lung adenocarcinoma tissue. The receptor was isolated from a person aged 60-79 years with lung adenocarcinoma. The chain carries TRBV30 and TRBJ2-5, with D possibly being TRBD1 or TRBD2 (6 bases each). The J call is uncertain, as TRBJ2-7 better fits the DNA end. The CDR3 coding sequence is TGTGCCTGGAACGGGGGCAGGGGCTCGGGCGAGCAGTACTTC. Protein sequence: CAWNGGRGSGEQYF.